This TCR beta chain emerged from a study of technical replicates of blood from a few donors. Generated by immunoSEQ multiplex PCR, the TCRdb table keeps only in-frame clones and is missing some. The sample has about 75,000 clones, about 89% seen once; the top ten hold 4.7%. The length of the CDR3 is 16 residues. Germline V gene lookup returns CDR1 MGHRA and CDR2 YSYEKL. This clone was recorded once. Germline is not matched at one junction end, which may reflect a read error. What was sequenced was PBMCs. The receptor was derived from a human donor in good health. Some clones in this sample may be carry-over from other donors' samples. The genes are TRBV4-1 and TRBJ2-2, with D possibly being TRBD2 (7 bases). The CDR3 here is CASSQVGGGNAGELFF. The CDR3 DNA reads as TGCGCCAGCAGCCAAGTAGGGGGGGGGAACGCCGGGGAGCTGTTTTTT.